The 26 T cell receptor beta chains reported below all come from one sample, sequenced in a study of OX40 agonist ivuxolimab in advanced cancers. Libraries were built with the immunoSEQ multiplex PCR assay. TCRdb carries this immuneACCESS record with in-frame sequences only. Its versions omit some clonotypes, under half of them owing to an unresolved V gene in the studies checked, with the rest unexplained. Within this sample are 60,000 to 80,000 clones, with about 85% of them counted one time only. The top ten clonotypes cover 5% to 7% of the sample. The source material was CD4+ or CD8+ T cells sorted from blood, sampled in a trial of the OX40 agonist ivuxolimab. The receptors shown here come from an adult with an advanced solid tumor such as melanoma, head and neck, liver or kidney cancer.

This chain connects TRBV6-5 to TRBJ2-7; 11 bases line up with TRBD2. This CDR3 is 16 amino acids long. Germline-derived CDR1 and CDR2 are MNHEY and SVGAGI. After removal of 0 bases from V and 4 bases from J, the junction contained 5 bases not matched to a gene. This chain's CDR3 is CASSYSTSGSAYEQYF. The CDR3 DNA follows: TGTGCCAGCAGTTACTCAACTAGCGGGAGCGCGTACGAGCAGTACTTC.

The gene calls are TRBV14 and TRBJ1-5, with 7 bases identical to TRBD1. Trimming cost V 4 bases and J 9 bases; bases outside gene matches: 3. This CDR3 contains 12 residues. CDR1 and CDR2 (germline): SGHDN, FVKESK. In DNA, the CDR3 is TGTGCCAGCAGCCGACAGGGTCGGCCCCAGCATTTT. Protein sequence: CASSRQGRPQHF.

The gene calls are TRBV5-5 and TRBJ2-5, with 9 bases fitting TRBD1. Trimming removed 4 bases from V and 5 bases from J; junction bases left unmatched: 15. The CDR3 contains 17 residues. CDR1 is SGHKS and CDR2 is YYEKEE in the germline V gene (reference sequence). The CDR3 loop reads CASSPNPGQGIGETQYF. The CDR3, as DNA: TGTGCCAGCAGCCCAAACCCGGGACAGGGTATCGGGGAGACCCAGTACTTC.

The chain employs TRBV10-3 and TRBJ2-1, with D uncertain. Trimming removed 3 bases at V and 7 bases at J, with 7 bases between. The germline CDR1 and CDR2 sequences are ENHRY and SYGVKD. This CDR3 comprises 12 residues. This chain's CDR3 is CAISEQRNEQFF. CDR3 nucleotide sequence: TGTGCCATCAGTGAACAGAGAAATGAGCAGTTCTTC.

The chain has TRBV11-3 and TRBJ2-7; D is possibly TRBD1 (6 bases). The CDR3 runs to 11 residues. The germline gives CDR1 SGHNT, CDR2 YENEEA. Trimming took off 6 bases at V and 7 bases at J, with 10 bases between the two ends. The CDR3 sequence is CASSLTGEQYF. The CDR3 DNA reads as TGTGCCAGCAGTCTAACAGGGGAGCAGTACTTC.

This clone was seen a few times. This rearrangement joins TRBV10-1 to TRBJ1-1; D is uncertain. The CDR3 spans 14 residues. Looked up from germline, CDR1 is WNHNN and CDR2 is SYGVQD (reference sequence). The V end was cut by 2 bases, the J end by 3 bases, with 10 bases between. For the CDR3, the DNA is TGCGCCAGCAGTGAGATACAAGGGTACACTGAAGCTTTCTTT. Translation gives CASSEIQGYTEAFF.

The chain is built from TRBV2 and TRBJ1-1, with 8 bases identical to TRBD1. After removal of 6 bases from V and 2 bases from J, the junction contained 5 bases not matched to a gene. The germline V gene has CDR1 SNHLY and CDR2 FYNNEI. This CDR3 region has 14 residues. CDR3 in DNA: TGTGCCAGCAGAACGGACAGGGACAACACTGAAGCTTTCTTT. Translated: CASRTDRDNTEAFF.

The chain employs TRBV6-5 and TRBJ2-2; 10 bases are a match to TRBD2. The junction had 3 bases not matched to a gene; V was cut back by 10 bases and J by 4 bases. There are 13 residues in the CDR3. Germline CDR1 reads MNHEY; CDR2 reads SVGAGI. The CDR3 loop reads CAILAGVTGELFF. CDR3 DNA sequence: TGTGCCATTCTAGCGGGGGTCACCGGGGAGCTGTTTTTT.

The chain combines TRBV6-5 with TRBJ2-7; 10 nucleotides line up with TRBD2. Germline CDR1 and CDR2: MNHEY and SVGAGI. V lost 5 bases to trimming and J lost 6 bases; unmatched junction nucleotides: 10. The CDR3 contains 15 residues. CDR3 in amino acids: CASSQIAGGNSEQYF. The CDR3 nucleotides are TGTGCCAGCAGTCAAATAGCGGGAGGAAATAGCGAGCAGTACTTC.

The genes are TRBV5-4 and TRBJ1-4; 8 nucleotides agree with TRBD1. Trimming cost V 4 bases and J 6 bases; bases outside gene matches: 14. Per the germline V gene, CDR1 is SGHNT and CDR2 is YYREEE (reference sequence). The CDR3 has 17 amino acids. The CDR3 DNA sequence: TGTGCCAGCAGCCGAGGACAGGGCGAACAGGGGGATGAAAAACTGTTTTTT. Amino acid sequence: CASSRGQGEQGDEKLFF.

CDR3 sequence (DNA): TGTGCCAGCAGACGGGAAATGAACACTGAAGCTTTCTTT. This translates into CASRREMNTEAFF. The V and J genes are TRBV2 and TRBJ1-1; D is ambiguous. The CDR3 runs to 13 residues. V was clipped by 6 bases and J by 0 bases, with 8 bases between them. Looked up from germline, CDR1 is SNHLY and CDR2 is FYNNEI. Variable domain in full (rest from reference TRBV2 and TRBJ1-1): EPEVTQTPSHQVTQMGQEVILRCVPISNHLYFYWYRQILGQKVEFLVSFYNNEISEKSEIFDDQFSVERPDGSNFTLKIRSTKLEDSAMYFCASRREMNTEAFFGQGTRLTVV.

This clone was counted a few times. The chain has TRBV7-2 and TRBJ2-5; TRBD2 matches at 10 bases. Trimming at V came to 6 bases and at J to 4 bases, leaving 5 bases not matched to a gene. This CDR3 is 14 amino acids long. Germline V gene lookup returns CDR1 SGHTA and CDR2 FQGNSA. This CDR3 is CASRLAGEAETQYF. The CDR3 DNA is TGTGCCAGCAGGCTAGCGGGAGAAGCAGAGACCCAGTACTTC.

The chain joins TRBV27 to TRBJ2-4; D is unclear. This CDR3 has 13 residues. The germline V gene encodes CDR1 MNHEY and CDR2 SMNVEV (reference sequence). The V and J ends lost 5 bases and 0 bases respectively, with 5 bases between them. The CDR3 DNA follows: TGTGCCAGCAGTACCACAGCCAAAAACATTCAGTACTTC. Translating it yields CASSTTAKNIQYF.

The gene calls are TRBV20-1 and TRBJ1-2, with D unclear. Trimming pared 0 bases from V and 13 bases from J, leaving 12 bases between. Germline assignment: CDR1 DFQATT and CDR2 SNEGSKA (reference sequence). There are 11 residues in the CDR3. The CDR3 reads CSARDLPRGTF. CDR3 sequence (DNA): TGCAGTGCTAGAGATCTTCCCCGGGGCACCTTC.

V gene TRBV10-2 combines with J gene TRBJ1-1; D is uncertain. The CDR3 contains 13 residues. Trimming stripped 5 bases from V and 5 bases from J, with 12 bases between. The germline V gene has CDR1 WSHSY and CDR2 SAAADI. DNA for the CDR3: TGCGCCAGCAGTTACCCCGGGATTACTGAAGCTTTCTTT. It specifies CASSYPGITEAFF.

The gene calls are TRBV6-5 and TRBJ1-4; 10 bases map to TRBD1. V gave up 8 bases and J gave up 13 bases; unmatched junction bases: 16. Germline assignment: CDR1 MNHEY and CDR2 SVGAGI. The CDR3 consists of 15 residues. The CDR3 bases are TGTGCCAGCCAAGAAGGTGTGGGGACAGGGGATTCACTGTTTTTT. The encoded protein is CASQEGVGTGDSLFF.

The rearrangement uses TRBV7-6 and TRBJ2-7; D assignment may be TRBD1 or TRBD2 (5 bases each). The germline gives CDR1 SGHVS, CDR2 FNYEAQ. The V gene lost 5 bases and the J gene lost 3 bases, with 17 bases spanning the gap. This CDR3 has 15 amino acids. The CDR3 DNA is TGTGCCAGCAGCCTCGGGTGGGACGGACACTACGAGCAGTACTTC. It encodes CASSLGWDGHYEQYF.

The DNA of the CDR3 is TGTGCCAGCAGTGTAAATATGAACACTGAAGCTTTCTTT. This gives the protein CASSVNMNTEAFF. This rearrangement joins TRBV6-1 to TRBJ1-1; no definite D call. V shed 4 bases and J shed 0 bases, with 6 bases lying between them. The CDR3 has 13 residues. Looked up from germline, CDR1 is MNHNS and CDR2 is SASEGT.

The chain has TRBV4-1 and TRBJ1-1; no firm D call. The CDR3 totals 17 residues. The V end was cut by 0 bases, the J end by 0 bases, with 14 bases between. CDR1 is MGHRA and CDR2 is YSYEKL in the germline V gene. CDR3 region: CASSQDLRRGMNTEAFF. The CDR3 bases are TGCGCCAGCAGCCAAGACCTTCGGCGGGGAATGAACACTGAAGCTTTCTTT.

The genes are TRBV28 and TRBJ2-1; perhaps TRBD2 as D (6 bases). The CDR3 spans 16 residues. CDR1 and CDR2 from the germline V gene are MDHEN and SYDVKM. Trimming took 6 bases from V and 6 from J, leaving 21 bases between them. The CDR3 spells CASSRFSGTLSNEQFF. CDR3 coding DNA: TGTGCCAGCAGCCGATTTAGCGGCACCCTCTCCAATGAGCAGTTCTTC.

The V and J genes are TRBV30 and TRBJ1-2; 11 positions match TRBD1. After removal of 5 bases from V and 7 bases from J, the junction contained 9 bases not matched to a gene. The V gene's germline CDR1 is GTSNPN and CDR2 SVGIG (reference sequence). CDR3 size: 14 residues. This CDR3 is CAWGRDRGYSGYTF. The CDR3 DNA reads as TGTGCCTGGGGCCGGGACAGGGGGTACTCTGGCTACACCTTC.

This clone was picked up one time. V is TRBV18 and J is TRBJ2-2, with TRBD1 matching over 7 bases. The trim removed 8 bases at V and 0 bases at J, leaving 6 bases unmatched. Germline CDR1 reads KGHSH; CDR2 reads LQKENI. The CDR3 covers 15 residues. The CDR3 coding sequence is TGTGCCAGCGCAGGGGGTCCCGCGAACACCGGGGAGCTGTTTTTT. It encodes CASAGGPANTGELFF.

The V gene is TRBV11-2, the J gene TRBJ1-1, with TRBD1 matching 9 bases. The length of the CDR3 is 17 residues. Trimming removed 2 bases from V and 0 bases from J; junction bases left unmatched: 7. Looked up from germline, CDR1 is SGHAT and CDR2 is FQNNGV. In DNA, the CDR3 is TGTGCCAGCAGCTTACTCCCCCGGGACAGGGTGAACACTGAAGCTTTCTTT. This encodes CASSLLPRDRVNTEAFF.

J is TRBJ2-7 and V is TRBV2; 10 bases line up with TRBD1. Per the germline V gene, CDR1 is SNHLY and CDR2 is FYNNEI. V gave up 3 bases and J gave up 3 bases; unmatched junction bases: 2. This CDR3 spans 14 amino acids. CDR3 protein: CASSEDRGVYEQYV. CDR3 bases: TGTGCCAGCAGTGAGGACAGGGGGGTCTACGAGCAGTACGTC.

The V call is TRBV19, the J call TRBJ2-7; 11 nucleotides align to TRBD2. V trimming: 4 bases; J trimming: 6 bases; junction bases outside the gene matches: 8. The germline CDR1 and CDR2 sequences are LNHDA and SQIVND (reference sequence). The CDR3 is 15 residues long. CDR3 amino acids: CASSTLSGTSGEQYF. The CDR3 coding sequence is TGTGCCAGTAGTACACTATCCGGGACTAGCGGCGAGCAGTACTTC.

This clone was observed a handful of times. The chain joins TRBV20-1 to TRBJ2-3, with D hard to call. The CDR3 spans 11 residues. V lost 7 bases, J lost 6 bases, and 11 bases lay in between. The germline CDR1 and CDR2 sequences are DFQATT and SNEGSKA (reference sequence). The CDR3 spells CSGTNGDTQYF. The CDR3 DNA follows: TGCAGTGGGACCAACGGGGATACGCAGTATTTT.